A selection of T cell receptor beta chains follows, all from one sample in a study of T cells after yellow fever vaccination. MiXCR, run by TCRdb on the 5' RACE reads, gives a single entry per CDR3 protein. The sample carries approximately 90,000 distinct CDR3 sequences, roughly 13% recorded once. The source was CD8+ T cells not binding an NS4B(214-222) dextramer, sorted from PBMCs, collected roughly 20 days after the first yellow fever vaccination. These receptors originate from a young man who received the YFV17D yellow fever vaccine. Each CDR3 is given with its conserved first and last residue. The D gene is left open where the match is weak. The size of a clone is reported for some rows only, either as once, few or many, or as a class for expanded clones.

TRBJ1-1,TRBV5-1,NA,NA,TGCGCCAGCAGCTTGCAGGGAGCACACACTGAAGCTTTCTTT,CASSLQGAHTEAFF
TRBJ2-5,TRBV6-2/TRBV6-3,TRBD1,NA,TGTGCCAGCACTTGGACAGGGAGTCAAGAGACCCAGTACTTC,CASTWTGSQETQYF
TRBJ2-1,TRBV11-2,TRBD1,few,TGTGCCAGCAGCTATTCACCCGGGACAGGGGTGTCCTACAATGAGCAGTTCTTC,CASSYSPGTGVSYNEQFF
TRBJ1-4,TRBV7-9,NA,NA,TGTGCCAGCAGCCCCAGAGGGGAGGGGGAAAAACTGTTTTTT,CASSPRGEGEKLFF
TRBJ2-7,TRBV7-2,TRBD1,NA,TGTGCCAGCAGCTGGGGACAGGGGCAAGGCGAGCAGTACTTC,CASSWGQGQGEQYF
TRBJ1-2,TRBV10-3,TRBD1,NA,TGTGCCATCAGTGGACAGGGGACACCTGCTACCTATGGCTACACCTTC,CAISGQGTPATYGYTF
TRBJ2-1,TRBV7-2,NA,NA,TGTGCCAGCAGCCGCCGAACCGGGGGCGTCTACAATGAGCAGTTCTTC,CASSRRTGGVYNEQFF
TRBJ2-5,TRBV11-1,TRBD2,few,TGTGCCAGCAGCTCCGTAGCGGGGATGGGGAAGACCCAGTACTTC,CASSSVAGMGKTQYF
TRBJ2-2,TRBV7-6,TRBD1,NA,TGTGCCAGCAGCTTAGTCATAGTTGGGACAGCGAACACCGGGGAGCTGTTTTTT,CASSLVIVGTANTGELFF
TRBJ2-1,TRBV27,NA,few,TGTGCCAGCAGTTCCCCGGGCAGTAGTCGTTACAATGAGCAGTTCTTC,CASSSPGSSRYNEQFF
TRBJ2-7,TRBV6-5,TRBD1,few,TGTGCCAGCAGTTCCGGGACAGGGGTGTACGAGCAGTACTTC,CASSSGTGVYEQYF
TRBJ2-3,TRBV4-1,NA,few,TGCGCCAGTTCGGACAGAAACGCGGATACGCAGTATTTT,CASSDRNADTQYF
TRBJ2-7,TRBV6-2/TRBV6-3,NA,few,TGTGCCAGCAGATCCCGGGCCTACGAGCAGTACTTC,CASRSRAYEQYF
TRBJ1-3,TRBV27,NA,few,TGTGCCAGCAGTCCTGAACCCTTGGCGGAGAGCTCTGGAAACACCATATATTTT,CASSPEPLAESSGNTIYF
TRBJ2-2,TRBV4-1,NA,NA,TGCGCCAGCAGCCCCCGGAGCTTAGGACACCCGAACACCGGGGAGCTGTTTTTT,CASSPRSLGHPNTGELFF